This TCR beta chain was sequenced during a study of cytomegalovirus exposure and HLA in healthy donors. The study, taken as a whole, reports: Within the data, a cluster of highly shared sequence variants was likely a sequencing artifact. Analysis performed later showed TCR beta chains linked to HLA being more clonally expanded than equally common others. The study dropped some indistinguishable V segments, TRBV6-2 and TRBV6-3 among them.

The study ran its PCR with 60 Vbeta and 13 Jbeta primers. In the study's own analysis: A later analysis counted some 87 million unique TCR beta chains, around 12 million shared. The table came from immunoSEQ multiplex PCR; TCRdb's copy has only in-frame clones and leaves some out. The V and J calls and clone size come from that table; D and trimming were worked out from the DNA. The repertoire consists of 150,000 to 200,000 clones, with around three quarters occurring once and the leading ten covering around 1.6%. This clone was observed a handful of times. The antigen is unknown. V lost 5 bases, J lost 0 bases, and 8 bases stayed unmatched. From germline, CDR1 is SGHNT and CDR2 YYREEE (reference sequence). This CDR3 contains 17 residues.

The clonotype originates from a woman aged 25 to 39 in good health and CMV-seronegative. The sequencing input was PBMCs. The chain combines TRBV5-4 with TRBJ2-2; 9 bases map to TRBD2. This CDR3 is CASSSATSGSNTGELFF. Here the CDR3 DNA reads TGTGCCAGCAGTTCAGCGACTAGCGGTTCGAACACCGGGGAGCTGTTTTTT.